The 30 T cell receptor beta chains in this list originate from one sample, sequenced in a study of cytomegalovirus exposure and HLA in healthy donors. PCR used 60 Vbeta primers and 13 Jbeta primers. This table comes from immunoSEQ multiplex PCR, and its TCRdb copy is limited to in-frame clones, with some not included. The table lists about 110,000 clones, about 76% of them singletons. Sequenced material: PBMCs. The receptors were gathered from a man in his forties or fifties in good health and CMV-seronegative.

J is TRBJ1-5 and V is TRBV5-1; D is possibly TRBD1 (6 bases). The length of the CDR3 is 13 residues. The germline CDR1 and CDR2 sequences are SGHRS and YFSETQ. Trimming shortened V by 4 bases and J by 7 bases, and 12 bases separated the two germline ends. CDR3 coding DNA: TGCGCCAGCAGCCTGGTAGGGGGACAGCCCCAGCATTTT. Residues: CASSLVGGQPQHF.

The chain is built from TRBV4-1 and TRBJ2-7, with TRBD1 matching 10 bases. Germline CDR1 is MGHRA and CDR2 is YSYEKL. V shed 0 bases, J shed 2 bases, and the junction held 4 bases outside the gene matches. This CDR3 has 16 residues. As DNA, the CDR3 is TGCGCCAGCAGCCAAGACCCCGGGACAGGGGCCTACGAGCAGTACTTC. This gives the protein CASSQDPGTGAYEQYF.

This clone showed up just once. V and J are TRBV7-2 and TRBJ1-2, with a possible D match to TRBD1 (6 bases). Trimming removed 3 bases from V and 4 bases from J, with 12 bases in between. Germline CDR1 SGHTA, CDR2 FQGNSA. The CDR3 runs to 14 residues. This CDR3 reads CASSLTGSFYGYTF. DNA of the CDR3: TGTGCCAGCAGCTTGACAGGTAGCTTCTATGGCTACACCTTC.

The rearrangement joins TRBV29-1 to TRBJ2-7, with 9 bases lining up with TRBD1. CDR1 and CDR2 (germline): SQVTM, ANQGSEA. J gave up 6 bases and V 3 bases, and 6 bases lay outside the gene matches. CDR3 length: 13 amino acids. CDR3 DNA sequence: TGCAGCGTTGAGGGGACAGGGTTTCGCGAGCAGTACTTC. This gives the protein CSVEGTGFREQYF.

The chain joins TRBV19 to TRBJ1-4; TRBD1 is a possible D gene (6 bases). In germline, CDR1 is LNHDA, CDR2 SQIVND (reference sequence). V was pared by 6 bases and J by 0 bases, with 14 bases between. There are 16 residues in the CDR3. This CDR3 is CASRTLTGTTNEKLFF. CDR3 sequence (DNA): TGTGCCAGTAGAACTTTAACAGGGACAACTAATGAAAAACTGTTTTTT.

Details on this clone: The identical CDR3 is also encoded by other nucleotide sequences in the sample. The chain joins TRBV6-4 to TRBJ2-2; D not certain. The CDR3 is 14 residues long. Germline loops: CDR1 MRHNA, CDR2 SNTAGT. Deletions cut 0 bases from V and 4 bases from J, with 6 bases between. CDR3 in amino acids: CASSDSSVTGELFF. The CDR3 nucleotides read TGTGCCAGCAGTGACTCGTCTGTCACCGGGGAGCTGTTTTTT.

V gene TRBV7-3 combines with J gene TRBJ2-5; 12 bases are shared with TRBD2. Germline values: CDR1 SGHTA, CDR2 FQGTGA. The CDR3 has 15 residues. With V trimmed by 5 bases and J by 5 bases, 6 bases remained unmatched. The CDR3: CASSPSGGAMETQYF. CDR3 in DNA: TGTGCCAGCAGCCCTAGCGGGGGGGCGATGGAGACCCAGTACTTC.

The chain joins TRBV10-3 to TRBJ1-5; 8 bases fit TRBD1. The V gene end was trimmed by 5 bases and the J gene end by 4 bases; junction bases not matched to a gene: 4. The CDR3 extends over 14 amino acids. The germline V gene has CDR1 ENHRY and CDR2 SYGVKD. CDR3 sequence: CAISPTGVNQPQHF. The DNA for the CDR3 is TGTGCCATCAGTCCGACAGGGGTAAATCAGCCCCAGCATTTT.

The rearrangement links TRBV5-1 to TRBJ2-5, with D perhaps TRBD2 (7 bases). This CDR3 has 15 residues. Trimming took off 6 bases at V and 4 bases at J, with 19 bases between the two ends. The V gene's germline CDR1 is SGHRS and CDR2 YFSETQ. The CDR3 DNA reads as TGCGCCAGCACTACCGGGGGGCCTTCGGGAGAGACCCAGTACTTC. It is translated as CASTTGGPSGETQYF.

The J gene is TRBJ2-5, the V gene TRBV7-3, with 7 bases lining up with TRBD2. The V segment lost 3 bases and the J segment 5 bases; nucleotides outside the gene matches: 6. CDR1 is SGHTA, CDR2 FQGTGA, per germline. CDR3 size: 14 residues. CDR3 amino acids: CASSLTGGGETQYF. CDR3 sequence (DNA): TGTGCCAGCAGCTTGACGGGAGGCGGGGAGACCCAGTACTTC.

The rearrangement links TRBV4-3 to TRBJ1-1, with D maybe TRBD1 (5 bases). The CDR3 contains 14 residues. The germline CDR1 and CDR2 sequences are LGHNA and YSLEER. V was shortened by 0 bases and J by 5 bases, with 10 bases between the two germline ends. This chain's CDR3 is CASSQDAGRTEAFF. DNA for the CDR3: TGCGCCAGCAGCCAAGACGCAGGGCGGACTGAAGCTTTCTTT.

Only one count was recorded for this clone. The chain has TRBV5-4 and TRBJ2-5, with D maybe TRBD2 (7 bases). Germline CDR1 reads SGHNT; CDR2 reads YYREEE (reference sequence). The CDR3 extends over 18 amino acids. V gave up 3 bases and J gave up 3 bases, with 24 bases separating them. CDR3 coding DNA: TGTGCCAGCAGCTCGAAAACGGGGGGCGGGGGCGCTAAAGAGACCCAGTACTTC. Residues: CASSSKTGGGGAKETQYF.

In this sample, this clone turned up a few times. The V and J genes are TRBV27 and TRBJ2-7, with D maybe TRBD1 (6 bases). Trimming pared 5 bases from V and 5 bases from J, leaving 13 bases between. Germline loops: CDR1 MNHEY, CDR2 SMNVEV (reference sequence). The CDR3 extends over 13 amino acids. The CDR3 region is CASSPTGSHEQYF. The CDR3 DNA sequence: TGTGCCAGCAGTCCTACAGGGTCCCACGAGCAGTACTTC.

V gene TRBV4-3 combines with J gene TRBJ1-2; no reliable D call. Trimming cost V 0 bases and J 1 base, with 6 bases left between them. The CDR3 has 14 residues. Germline CDR1 is LGHNA and CDR2 is YSLEER. The CDR3 DNA reads as TGCGCCAGCAGCCAAGACGGAGATAACTATGGCTACACCTTC. Translation gives CASSQDGDNYGYTF.

J is TRBJ1-5 and V is TRBV6-6; D remains unclear. CDR1 and CDR2 from the germline V gene are MNHNY and SVGAGI (reference sequence). With 1 base removed from V and 4 bases from J, the gap between germline ends came to 5 bases. The CDR3 runs 13 residues. CDR3 in DNA: TGTGCCAGCAGTTACTTAGAGAATCAGCCCCAGCATTTT. Residues: CASSYLENQPQHF.

This sequence joins TRBV15 and TRBJ2-3; possibly TRBD1 for D (5 bases). V was cut by 2 bases and J by 5 bases, with 11 bases left in between. This CDR3 is built from 14 residues. Germline V lookup: CDR1 LNHNV, CDR2 YYDKDF (reference sequence). The CDR3 region is CATSRPLTGDTQYF. CDR3 nucleotide sequence: TGTGCCACCAGCAGACCCCTCACAGGAGATACGCAGTATTTT.

Here the CDR3 DNA reads TGTGCCAGCAGTGATGCGGGCCGCAATTCACCCCTCCACTTT. Protein sequence: CASSDAGRNSPLHF. This rearrangement joins TRBV25-1 to TRBJ1-6; D is undetermined. The CDR3 loop spans 14 amino acids. V lost 3 bases and J lost 7, with 10 bases in between. Looked up from germline, CDR1 is MGHDK and CDR2 is SYGVNS.

This chain joins TRBV7-9 and TRBJ2-7; no clear D gene. Trimming left V 4 bases short and J 7 bases short, with 11 bases between. The CDR3 loop spans 12 amino acids. Germline V gene lookup returns CDR1 SEHNR and CDR2 FQNEAQ (reference sequence). DNA of the CDR3: TGTGCCAGCAGCTCCTCGGTTTTTGAGCAGTACTTC. Translation: CASSSSVFEQYF.

This chain links TRBV13 with TRBJ1-5, with D hard to call. This CDR3 is built from 14 residues. Between the trimmed V and J ends, which lost 0 bases and 1 base, there was a span of 4 bases. Germline V CDR1 and CDR2: PRHDT, FYEKMQ (reference sequence). The CDR3 loop reads CASSLGASNQPQHF. The CDR3 nucleotides read TGTGCCAGCAGCTTAGGGGCCAGCAATCAGCCCCAGCATTTT.

The chain's CDR3 is CASRDTSNYGYTF. CDR3 DNA sequence: TGTGCCAGCCGGGACACTTCTAACTATGGCTACACCTTC. The V call is TRBV9, the J call TRBJ1-2; D is possibly TRBD1 (6 bases). Germline V lookup: CDR1 SGDLS, CDR2 YYNGEE. V lost 7 bases and J lost 0, with 10 bases in between. This CDR3 has 13 residues. The complete variable domain, with remaining parts taken from reference TRBV9 and TRBJ1-2, reads DSGVTQTPKHLITATGQRVTLRCSPRSGDLSVYWYQQSLDQGLQFLIQYYNGEERAKGNILERFSAQQFPDLHSELNLSSLELGDSALYFCASRDTSNYGYTFGSGTRLTVV.

The chain carries TRBV11-2 and TRBJ2-1, with D perhaps TRBD1 (5 bases). V lost 7 bases and J lost 9, with 16 bases in between. The germline V gene encodes CDR1 SGHAT and CDR2 FQNNGV. This CDR3 spans 13 amino acids. The CDR3 spells CASTPKPTVEQFF. In DNA form, the CDR3 reads TGTGCCAGCACCCCGAAACCGACAGTTGAGCAGTTCTTC.

This clone was detected a few times. This chain uses TRBV7-2 with TRBJ2-2, with D unresolved. The germline gives CDR1 SGHTA, CDR2 FQGNSA. CDR3 size: 14 residues. The V gene lost 4 bases and the J gene lost 8 bases, with 14 bases spanning the gap. The CDR3 is CASSSIRPGGELFF. Written as DNA, the CDR3 is TGTGCCAGCAGCTCAATCCGACCCGGGGGGGAGCTGTTTTTT.

The rearrangement links TRBV5-4 to TRBJ1-3; no clear D gene. Between the trimmed V and J ends, which lost 1 base and 0 bases, there was a span of 8 bases. Germline CDR1 is SGHNT and CDR2 is YYREEE (reference sequence). The CDR3 sequence is 15 residues long. The chain's CDR3 is CASSLRGNSGNTIYF. The CDR3 coding sequence is TGTGCCAGCAGCTTGCGCGGGAACTCTGGAAACACCATATATTTT.

In its sample, this clone was seen once. The chain is built from TRBV2 and TRBJ1-5; unclear D gene. Per the germline V gene, CDR1 is SNHLY and CDR2 is FYNNEI. The CDR3 loop spans 16 amino acids. V lost 1 base and J 0 bases, leaving 10 bases between the germline ends. The CDR3 nucleotides are TGTGCCAGCAGTGAAGTCGCCGGTAATAGCAATCAGCCCCAGCATTTT. It is translated as CASSEVAGNSNQPQHF.

This clone has only one observation. The V call is TRBV7-3, the J call TRBJ2-1; TRBD2 agrees at 14 bases. J gave up 8 bases and V 5 bases, and 5 bases lay outside the gene matches. CDR3 length: 15 amino acids. The germline gives CDR1 SGHTA, CDR2 FQGTGA. CDR3: CASSPGTSGGDEQFF. The CDR3 coding sequence is TGTGCCAGCAGCCCCGGGACTAGCGGGGGTGATGAGCAGTTCTTC.

The CDR3 protein is CASSLVSGEYEQYF. The CDR3 bases are TGTGCCAGCAGCTTAGTTTCCGGGGAGTACGAGCAGTACTTC. The V gene is TRBV7-2, the J gene TRBJ2-7; perhaps TRBD2 as D (5 bases). The V gene's germline CDR1 is SGHTA and CDR2 FQGNSA. The V end lost 1 base, the J end lost 4 bases, and 11 bases lay between the germline ends. This CDR3 is 14 amino acids long. The full variable domain, with the rest looked up from reference TRBV7-2 and TRBJ2-7, is GAGVSQSPSNKVTEKGKDVELRCDPISGHTALYWYRQSLGQGLEFLIYFQGNSAPDKSGLPSDRFSAERTGGSVSTLTIQRTQQEDSAVYLCASSLVSGEYEQYFGPGTRLTVT.

This clone occurred once. The CDR3 is CASIIQGQGYTEAFF. The CDR3 nucleotides read TGTGCCAGCATTATCCAAGGACAGGGGTACACTGAAGCTTTCTTT. The chain carries TRBV28 and TRBJ1-1; 9 nucleotides agree with TRBD1. Germline V gene lookup returns CDR1 MDHEN and CDR2 SYDVKM. The V gene end was trimmed by 7 bases and the J gene end by 3 bases; junction bases not matched to a gene: 9. This CDR3 comprises 15 residues.

This chain connects TRBV2 to TRBJ2-3; TRBD2 aligns across 9 bases. Per germline, CDR1 SNHLY and CDR2 FYNNEI. The J segment lost 6 bases and the V segment lost 6 bases, leaving 1 base of the junction unmatched. The CDR3 is 12 residues long. CDR3 residues: CASRGLADTQYF. Written as DNA, the CDR3 is TGTGCCAGCAGGGGACTAGCTGATACGCAGTATTTT.

This clone has a single count. This chain links TRBV19 with TRBJ1-3; maybe TRBD1 (6 bases). The germline CDR1 and CDR2 sequences are LNHDA and SQIVND (reference sequence). Trimming pared 0 bases from V and 2 bases from J, leaving 8 bases between. The CDR3 contains 15 residues. The CDR3 loop reads CASSIEGTTGNTIYF. CDR3 in DNA: TGTGCCAGTAGTATAGAGGGGACAACTGGAAACACCATATATTTT.

CDR3 nucleotides: TGTGCCGCGGGAGGGTACTACAATGAGCAGTTCTTC. This gives the protein CAAGGYYNEQFF. The chain uses TRBV10-3 and TRBJ2-1, with 9 bases identical to TRBD2. Losses at the gene ends were 11 bases for V and 3 bases for J; bases not matched to a gene: 2. The V gene's germline CDR1 is ENHRY and CDR2 SYGVKD. This CDR3 contains 12 residues.